These T cell receptor beta chains were read from a single sample in a study of OX40 agonist ivuxolimab in advanced cancers. TCRdb's copy holds only in-frame clones and misses some; the assay was immunoSEQ multiplex PCR. In the table there are tens of thousands of clones, about nine tenths of which are singletons. This specimen consisted of CD4+ or CD8+ T cells sorted from blood, obtained in a trial of the OX40 agonist ivuxolimab. The receptor set was obtained from an adult with an advanced solid tumor such as melanoma, head and neck, liver or kidney cancer. Each CDR3 is given with its conserved first and last residue. Fields, in order: J gene, V gene, clone size, D gene, CDR3 length, CDR3 DNA, CDR3 protein. The D gene is left open where the match is weak. Clone size is given for some rows only: seen once, a few or many times, or a class if the clone is expanded.

j_gene: TRBJ1-4; v_gene: TRBV6-6; abundance: -; d_gene: -; len: 14; CDR3nt: TGTGCCAGCACCGCCTGGGACAATCGGGAAAAACTGTTTTTT; CDR3aa: CASTAWDNREKLFF
j_gene: TRBJ2-4; v_gene: TRBV11-3; abundance: -; d_gene: TRBD1; len: 15; CDR3nt: TGTGCCAGCAGCCTCCCCGGGACAGCTAAAAACATTCAGTACTTC; CDR3aa: CASSLPGTAKNIQYF
j_gene: TRBJ1-4; v_gene: TRBV29-1; abundance: -; d_gene: TRBD1; len: 14; CDR3nt: TGCAGCGTTGAAGGGACAGGGGTAAATGAAAAACTGTTTTTT; CDR3aa: CSVEGTGVNEKLFF
j_gene: TRBJ1-4; v_gene: TRBV7-2; abundance: -; d_gene: TRBD1; len: 15; CDR3nt: TGTGCCAGCAGCTATAACAGGGGTTATAATGAAAAACTGTTTTTT; CDR3aa: CASSYNRGYNEKLFF
j_gene: TRBJ2-7; v_gene: TRBV5-4; abundance: -; d_gene: -; len: 13; CDR3nt: TGTGCCAGCAGCTTGGCTAGTACCTACGAGCAGTACTTC; CDR3aa: CASSLASTYEQYF
j_gene: TRBJ2-4; v_gene: TRBV19; abundance: -; d_gene: TRBD2; len: 15; CDR3nt: TGTGCCAGTAGTATTCCGGTAGCGGGAGAGAACATTCAGTACTTC; CDR3aa: CASSIPVAGENIQYF
j_gene: TRBJ2-1; v_gene: TRBV10-3; abundance: -; d_gene: TRBD2; len: 14; CDR3nt: TGTGCCACCAGGACTAGCGGGGCCGACAATGAGCAGTTCTTC; CDR3aa: CATRTSGADNEQFF
j_gene: TRBJ2-3; v_gene: TRBV11-2; abundance: -; d_gene: TRBD2; len: 16; CDR3nt: TGTGCCAGCAGCTTAGGGAGCGGGGGGGCCAGAAATACGCAGTATTTT; CDR3aa: CASSLGSGGARNTQYF
j_gene: TRBJ2-7; v_gene: TRBV6-4; abundance: once; d_gene: -; len: 16; CDR3nt: TGTGCCAGCAGCGAGTTAACGGTATTCCTAGTTCTCGAGCAGTACTTC; CDR3aa: CASSELTVFLVLEQYF
j_gene: TRBJ2-5; v_gene: TRBV5-6; abundance: -; d_gene: -; len: 17; CDR3nt: TGTGCCAGCAGCTTGAGGTTGGGGCTTGCGAACCAAGAGACCCAGTACTTC; CDR3aa: CASSLRLGLANQETQYF
j_gene: TRBJ1-4; v_gene: TRBV28; abundance: -; d_gene: -; len: 15; CDR3nt: TGTGCCAGCATCGAAAGGGGAGCCGCTAATGAAAAACTGTTTTTT; CDR3aa: CASIERGAANEKLFF
j_gene: TRBJ2-6; v_gene: TRBV7-9; abundance: -; d_gene: -; len: 15; CDR3nt: TGTGCCAGCAGCTTAGTCACCTCTGGGGCCAACGTCCTGACTTTC; CDR3aa: CASSLVTSGANVLTF